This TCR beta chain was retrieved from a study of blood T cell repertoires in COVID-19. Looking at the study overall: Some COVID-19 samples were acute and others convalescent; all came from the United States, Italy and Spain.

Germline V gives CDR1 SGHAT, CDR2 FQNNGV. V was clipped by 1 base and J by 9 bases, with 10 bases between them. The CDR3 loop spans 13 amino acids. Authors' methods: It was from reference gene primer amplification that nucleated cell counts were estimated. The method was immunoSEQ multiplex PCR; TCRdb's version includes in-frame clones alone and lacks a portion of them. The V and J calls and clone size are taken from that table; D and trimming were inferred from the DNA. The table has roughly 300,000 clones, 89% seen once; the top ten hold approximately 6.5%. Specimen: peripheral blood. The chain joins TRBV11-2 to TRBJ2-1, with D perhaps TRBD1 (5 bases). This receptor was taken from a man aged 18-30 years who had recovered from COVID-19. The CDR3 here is CASSLVGQGEQFF. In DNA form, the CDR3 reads TGTGCCAGCAGCTTAGTGGGTCAGGGTGAGCAGTTCTTC.